The 10 T cell receptor beta chains in this list originate from one sample, sequenced in a study of metastatic and nonmetastatic thyroid tumors. Before thyroid surgery, none of the patients had received any treatment. TCRdb re-clonotyped the PCR reads via MiXCR. The sample contains more than 12,000 clones, just over 25% of which appear only once. The sample taken for sequencing was tumor tissue. These receptors were collected from a female donor with papillary thyroid cancer or a benign thyroid nodule (not recorded which). Some clones in this sample may be carry-over from other donors' samples.

In its sample, this clone was seen a few times. This rearrangement joins TRBV6-9 to TRBJ2-7; 7 nucleotides align to TRBD1. V shed 4 bases and J 6 bases; nucleotides not matched to a gene: 12. The germline V gene has CDR1 MNHGY and CDR2 SVAAGI. The CDR3 is made up of 15 amino acids. CDR3: CASSFQRGGPSEQYF. CDR3 sequence (DNA): TGTGCCAGCAGTTTTCAACGAGGGGGCCCAAGCGAGCAGTACTTC.

By proportion, this clone is medium-sized. This chain links TRBV3-1 with TRBJ1-6; weak D call: TRBD1 (5 bases). CDR3 size: 14 residues. Germline CDR1 and CDR2: LGHDT and YNNKEL (reference sequence). V lost 5 bases to trimming and J lost 7 bases, with 12 bases between them. CDR3 region: CASSLDSPNSPLHF. CDR3 coding DNA: TGTGCCAGCAGCTTAGACAGTCCAAATTCACCCCTCCACTTT.

J is TRBJ2-1 and V is TRBV11-2; weak D call: TRBD1 (5 bases). CDR1 and CDR2 (germline): SGHAT, FQNNGV. V lost 2 bases, J lost 1 base, and 9 bases lay in between. This CDR3 has 15 amino acids. CDR3 sequence reads: CASSLTGNSYNEQFF. CDR3 nucleotide sequence: TGTGCCAGCAGCTTAACAGGTAATTCCTACAATGAGCAGTTCTTC.

This clone was picked up many times. This chain joins TRBV7-9 and TRBJ2-1; possible D gene TRBD1, 5 bases. Trimming took 4 bases from V and 4 from J, leaving 20 bases between them. From germline, CDR1 is SEHNR and CDR2 FQNEAQ (reference sequence). The CDR3 runs 17 residues. DNA for the CDR3: TGTGCCAGCAGCTCTAGTAGGACACCCTCTTTATACAATGAGCAGTTCTTC. Translated, it gives CASSSSRTPSLYNEQFF.

This clone was picked up a small number of times. Germline is not matched at one junction end, which may reflect a read error. The chain is built from TRBV27 and TRBJ2-5; D not resolved. Germline V gene sequence: CDR1 MNHEY, CDR2 SMNVEV (reference sequence). The CDR3 consists of 13 residues. The CDR3 coding sequence is TGTGCCAGAAGAGGCCCGTACCAAGAGAACCAGTACTTC. Translation gives CARRGPYQENQYF.

About this clone itself: A much larger clone lies one base from this, so it may be a read error. CDR3 sequence (DNA): TGTGCCAGTAGTATAAAACCGGCGAACACTAAAGCTTTCTTT. Translation gives CASSIKPANTKAFF. The chain recombines TRBV19 with TRBJ1-1; D is uncertain. The V gene's germline CDR1 is LNHDA and CDR2 SQIVND (reference sequence). The CDR3 runs to 14 residues.

This clone was counted ten times or more. This chain connects TRBV5-6 to TRBJ1-3, with D unclear. The germline CDR1 and CDR2 sequences are SGHDT and YYEEEE. Trimming left V 4 bases short and J 3 bases short, with 14 bases between. This CDR3 has 15 amino acids. This chain's CDR3 is CASSRGGFDGNTIYF. The DNA for the CDR3 is TGTGCCAGCAGCCGCGGAGGGTTCGATGGAAACACCATATATTTT. The full variable domain, in which reference TRBV5-6 and TRBJ1-3 provide the parts outside the CDR3, is DAGVTQSPTHLIKTRGQQVTLRCSPKSGHDTVSWYQQALGQGPQFIFQYYEEEERQRGNFPDRFSGHQFPNYSSELNVNALLLGDSALYLCASSRGGFDGNTIYFGEGSWLTVV.

This sequence joins TRBV5-1 and TRBJ2-3, with TRBD1 identical over 7 bases. The V segment lost 0 bases and the J segment 4 bases; nucleotides outside the gene matches: 8. This CDR3 comprises 16 residues. Germline V CDR1 and CDR2: SGHRS, YFSETQ. Here the CDR3 DNA reads TGCGCCAGCAGCTTGGAAAGACAGGGCTTAGCAGATACGCAGTATTTT. Protein sequence: CASSLERQGLADTQYF.

This clone is categorized as medium-sized. J is TRBJ1-2 and V is TRBV12-3 or TRBV12-4; 9 bases align to TRBD1. The ends lost 3 bases at V and 7 bases at J; junction bases unmatched: 6. The CDR3 is 14 residues long. The CDR3 is CASSFGTGFRGYTF. CDR3 nucleotides: TGTGCCAGCAGTTTTGGGACAGGGTTTCGTGGCTACACCTTC.

This clone occurred many times. V and J are TRBV7-2 and TRBJ2-1; no definite D call. V was cut by 5 bases and J by 4 bases, with 6 bases left in between. CDR1 and CDR2 from the germline V gene are SGHTA and FQGNSA. CDR3 size: 12 residues. CDR3 sequence reads: CASSPEYNEQFF. The CDR3 DNA follows: TGTGCCAGCAGCCCCGAATACAATGAGCAGTTCTTC.